This T cell receptor beta chain was obtained from a study of OX40 agonist ivuxolimab in advanced cancers. The overall study: Treatment of patients was with ivuxolimab, an agonistic anti-OX40 (CD134) antibody.

The CDR3 loop spans 16 amino acids. The V gene lost 6 bases and the J gene lost 4 bases, with 19 bases spanning the gap. The germline V gene has CDR1 KGHSH and CDR2 LQKENI. Libraries were prepared by immunoSEQ multiplex PCR; TCRdb keeps only in-frame clonotypes and omits some of them. The table records some 99,000 clones, approximately 90% of them present only once. Of note for this clone: The antigen is not known.

General observations from the study: At doses 0.1 to 3.0 mg/kg, CD4+ and CD8+ clones expanded.

The V and J genes are TRBV18 and TRBJ2-1; D is tentatively TRBD1 or TRBD2 (6 bases each). The material sequenced was CD4+ or CD8+ T cells sorted from blood, taken in a trial of the OX40 agonist ivuxolimab. This clonotype originated in an adult with an advanced solid tumor such as melanoma, head and neck, liver or kidney cancer. The CDR3 region has the DNA TGTGCCAGCTCGTCGACTAGTGGGGGGCAGTACAATGAGCAGTTCTTC. Protein product: CASSSTSGGQYNEQFF.